The source of this T cell receptor (beta chain) is a study of T cells in Graves' hyperthyroidism and ophthalmopathy. Researchers amplified the TCR beta CDR3 regions from RNA transcripts. When the TCR CDR3 underwent first-round RT-PCR, the HTBI primer set was used. TCRdb used MiXCR to reprocess the multiplex PCR reads, holding one entry per CDR3 protein. Among about 520,000 distinct CDR3 sequences listed, approximately 24% were seen once. Germline assignment: CDR1 LGHDT and CDR2 YNNKEL (reference sequence). Losses at the gene ends were 1 base for V and 4 bases for J; bases not matched to a gene: 6. The CDR3 is made up of 15 amino acids.

The TCR comes from a woman in her twenties or thirties with Graves' ophthalmopathy. Sample: blood. V is TRBV3-1 and J is TRBJ2-7, with 8 bases aligning to TRBD2. The CDR3 DNA follows: TGTGCCAGCAGCCAAGTCCCGGGAGGGCCTTACGAGCAGTACTTC. Amino acid sequence: CASSQVPGGPYEQYF.